This T cell receptor beta chain was documented in a study of T-cell reconstitution after alpha-beta-depleted transplantation in children. Unique molecular identifiers were incorporated when the TCRbeta library was constructed. TCRdb reprocessed the PCR reads with MiXCR, giving one entry per CDR3 protein. Here the sample spans approximately 230,000 distinct CDR3 sequences, roughly a quarter being singletons. In its sample, this clonotype was seen a few times. This clonotype was obtained from a female patient younger than 10 who had a stem cell transplant for congenital amegakaryocytic thrombocytopenia, so the T cells may come from the graft donor. Here the sequenced sample was PBMCs, mostly from graft donor cells, taken 360 days after TCRalphabeta/CD19-depleted stem cell transplant.

The CDR3 reads CSAREGDRDYEQYF. The CDR3 DNA sequence: TGCAGTGCTAGAGAGGGGGACAGGGACTACGAGCAGTACTTC. The chain recombines TRBV20-1 with TRBJ2-7; 9 bases map to TRBD1. CDR1 is DFQATT and CDR2 is SNEGSKA in the germline V gene (reference sequence). J was trimmed by 3 bases and V by 0 bases; bases with no gene match: 3. This CDR3 has 14 amino acids.